These T cell receptor beta chains were read from a single sample in a study of identical twins. TCRdb passed the 5' RACE reads through MiXCR, listing each CDR3 protein once. The sample lists 450,000 to 650,000 distinct CDR3 sequences; 12% to 15% were seen once. These sequences were also reported in another study, on yellow fever vaccine responses in identical twins.

Specimen: CD4+ T cells sorted from blood. Receptors originate from a woman under 30 in good health. Each CDR3 is given with its conserved first and last residue. D genes are given only for firm matches. Where a row states a size, it is once, few, many or the class of an expanded clone; other rows omit it.

TRBJ1-2,-,TRBV12-3/TRBV12-4,14,few,TGTGCCAGCACCCAAGGCCCGGGGAGTAGTGGCTACACCTTC,CASTQGPGSSGYTF
TRBJ2-2,-,TRBV12-3/TRBV12-4,15,few,TGTGCCAGCAGGCCGGGTCTGGCGAACACCGGGGAGCTGTTTTTT,CASRPGLANTGELFF
TRBJ2-5,TRBD2,TRBV4-1,14,few,TGCGCCAGCAGCCAAGCAACTAGCGTAGAGACCCAGTACTTC,CASSQATSVETQYF
TRBJ1-1,-,TRBV3-1,14,many,TGTGCCAGCAGCCAAGGGACAGTGAACACTGAAGCTTTCTTT,CASSQGTVNTEAFF
TRBJ2-7,TRBD2,TRBV10-3,17,few,TGTGCCATCAACGAGACTAGCGGGAGACTCAGCTCCTACGAGCAGTACTTC,CAINETSGRLSSYEQYF
TRBJ2-7,-,TRBV20-1,13,-,TGCAGTGCTAGAGGGCTAGCGATCTACGAGCAGTACTTC,CSARGLAIYEQYF
TRBJ1-1,TRBD1,TRBV5-1,14,-,TGCGCCAGTAAGGCCGGGACAGTGAACACTGAAGCTTTCTTT,CASKAGTVNTEAFF
TRBJ2-7,-,TRBV6-1,18,few,TGTGCCAGCAGCCGCATCAGGTCGGGACAATCGAGCTCCTACGAGCAGTACTTC,CASSRIRSGQSSSYEQYF
TRBJ2-7,TRBD2,TRBV28,15,-,TGTGCCAGCAGTTCCCTAGCGGGAGGGCCTCAAGAGCAGTACTTC,CASSSLAGGPQEQYF
TRBJ2-1,-,TRBV12-3/TRBV12-4,12,few,TGTGCCAGCAGTGGACCAGTGAATGAGCAGTTCTTC,CASSGPVNEQFF
TRBJ1-1,-,TRBV2,16,few,TGTGCCAGCAGTGTGGCGGAAATCATCGGGAACACTGAAGCTTTCTTT,CASSVAEIIGNTEAFF
TRBJ2-1,-,TRBV9,15,-,TGTGCCAGCAGCGTAGGGCCTAAAGGAGTCAATGAGCAGTTCTTC,CASSVGPKGVNEQFF
TRBJ1-1,-,TRBV12-3/TRBV12-4,15,-,TGTGCCAGCAGTTTCGGGGGGGTGAGGAACACTGAAGCTTTCTTT,CASSFGGVRNTEAFF
TRBJ2-4,-,TRBV20-1,14,few,TGCAGTGCTGCCGCACGGACAGTCAAAAACATTCAGTACTTC,CSAAARTVKNIQYF
TRBJ2-5,TRBD2,TRBV7-9,16,-,TGTGCCAGCAGCCTTCTAGCGGGGGCCTCTTCGGGGACCCAGTACTTC,CASSLLAGASSGTQYF
TRBJ1-3,-,TRBV12-3/TRBV12-4,14,-,TGTGCCAGCAACCCCACGGGACACGGAAACACCATATATTTT,CASNPTGHGNTIYF
TRBJ2-3,TRBD2,TRBV7-2,17,-,TGTGCCAGCAGCTTAGTGGCGACTAGCGGGGTAGCAGATACGCAGTATTTT,CASSLVATSGVADTQYF
TRBJ1-5,-,TRBV20-1,13,few,TGCAGTGCTAGAGAGGCGGGGGGCGCGCCCCAGCATTTT,CSAREAGGAPQHF
TRBJ2-7,TRBD2,TRBV7-7,14,few,TGTGCCAGCAGCTTGAGCGGGATTCAGGACGAGCAGTACTTC,CASSLSGIQDEQYF
TRBJ1-3,-,TRBV20-1,11,few,TGCAGTGCTAGAGAGAGAAACACCATATATTTT,CSARERNTIYF
TRBJ2-1,TRBD2,TRBV4-2,16,-,TGTGCCAGCAGCCAAGCCGGGACTAGTTCGTCCAATGAGCAGTTCTTC,CASSQAGTSSSNEQFF
TRBJ2-3,-,TRBV14,12,many,TGTGCCAGCAGCTCCAGTCAGGGTACGCAGTATTTT,CASSSSQGTQYF
TRBJ1-3,-,TRBV10-3,13,many,TGTGCCATCAGTGAGCCGTCCGGAAACACCATATATTTT,CAISEPSGNTIYF
TRBJ2-5,-,TRBV29-1,12,many,TGCAGCGCCCAGGGAGCATTAGAGACCCAGTACTTC,CSAQGALETQYF
TRBJ2-1,-,TRBV29-1,15,-,TGCAGCGTGGCCCGCTTGGGGGGCGCTCCGAATGAGCAGTTCTTC,CSVARLGGAPNEQFF